This T cell receptor (beta chain) was captured in a study of blood T cell repertoires in COVID-19. Study details: T cells, B-cell-depleted T cells, or PBMCs provided the cDNA or gDNA that served as material.

Trimming took off 6 bases at V and 2 bases at J, with 8 bases between the two ends. Germline CDR1 and CDR2: SNHLY and FYNNEI. The CDR3 contains 13 residues. This study enrolled people aged about 18 to 100 from around 26 US geographic areas. Researchers sorted participants into cohorts using their self-reported clinical history. Authors' processing steps: By means of reference gene primer amplification, nucleated cell counts were estimated. Sequencing was performed with immunoSEQ multiplex PCR; in TCRdb, only in-frame clones are kept and a portion is missing. D and trimming come from the DNA, and the V and J calls and clone size come from that table. The table has around 190,000 clones, 76% seen once.

This receptor was identified in a woman in her forties or fifties with acute COVID-19. V gene TRBV2 combines with J gene TRBJ1-5; D is unclear. The sample consisted of PBMCs or T cells enriched from blood (not recorded which). In DNA form, the CDR3 reads TGTGCCAGCAGGCCCGGGGGCAATCAGCCCCAGCATTTT. Its translation: CASRPGGNQPQHF.